This paragraph reports one T cell receptor (beta chain). One junction end disagrees with the germline gene, perhaps due to a read error. The data were obtained in a study of cytomegalovirus exposure and HLA in healthy donors. CDR1 is WSHSY and CDR2 is SAAADI in the germline V gene. The CDR3 sequence is 12 residues long. This PCR relied on a set of 60 Vbeta primers and 13 Jbeta primers. The method was immunoSEQ multiplex PCR; TCRdb's version includes in-frame clones alone and lacks a portion of them. The table records fewer than 100,000 clones, over 60% of them present only once. The sequencing sample was made of PBMCs. The chain recombines TRBV10-2 with TRBJ1-2; D is ambiguous. The receptor's source is a man aged 55 to 69 in good health and CMV-seropositive. The CDR3 sequence: CASSDGVGGYTF. The CDR3 DNA follows: TGCGCCAGTAGTGATGGAGTGGGTGGCTACACCTTC.